The sequence of this T cell receptor beta chain was determined in a study of Graves' ophthalmopathy and Graves' hyperthyroidism. Study observations and caveats: A majority of expanded thyroid clonotypes exceeding 0.001 frequency were likewise present in blood.

This clonotype has ten or more counts. As yet, its antigen is unknown. Using RNA transcripts, the TCR beta CDR3 regions were amplified. The first round was an RT-PCR with HTBI primers, and the second round was a multiplex PCR. TCRdb ran MiXCR on the multiplex PCR reads and lists one entry per CDR3 protein. The repertoire consists of about 370,000 distinct CDR3 sequences, with roughly 15% occurring once and the leading ten covering 2.4%. Hyperthyroidism cases were recent diagnoses of under 2 months' duration in people aged 18 to 65. Material for sequencing was peripheral blood. This receptor was identified in an adult woman with stable Graves' hyperthyroidism.

The CDR3 protein is CASSEDRLNTEAFF. The CDR3 DNA sequence: TGTGCCAGCAGTGAGGACAGGCTGAACACTGAAGCTTTCTTT. V is TRBV6-1 and J is TRBJ1-1; the match to TRBD1 covers 7 bases. The CDR3 runs 14 residues. Germline V gene sequence: CDR1 MNHNS, CDR2 SASEGT. The junction had 1 base not matched to a gene; V was cut back by 3 bases and J by 0 bases.